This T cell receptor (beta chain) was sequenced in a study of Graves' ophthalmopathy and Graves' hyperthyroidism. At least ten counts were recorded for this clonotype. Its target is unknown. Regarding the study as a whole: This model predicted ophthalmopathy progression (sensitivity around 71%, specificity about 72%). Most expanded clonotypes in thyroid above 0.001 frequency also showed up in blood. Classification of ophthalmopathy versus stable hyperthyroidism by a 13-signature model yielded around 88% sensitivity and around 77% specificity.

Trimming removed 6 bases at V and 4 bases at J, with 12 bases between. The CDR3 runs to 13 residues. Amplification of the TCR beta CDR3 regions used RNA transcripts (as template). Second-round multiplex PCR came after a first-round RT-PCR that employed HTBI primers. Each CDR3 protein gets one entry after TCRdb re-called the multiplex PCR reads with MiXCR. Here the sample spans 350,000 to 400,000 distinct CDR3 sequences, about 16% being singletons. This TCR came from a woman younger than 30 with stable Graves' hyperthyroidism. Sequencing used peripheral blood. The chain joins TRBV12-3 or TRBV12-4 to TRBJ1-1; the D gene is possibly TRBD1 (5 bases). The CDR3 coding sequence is TGTGCCAGCAGCCAGACAGCGGGCACTGAAGCTTTCTTT. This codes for CASSQTAGTEAFF.